Listed below are T cell receptor beta chains from one sample, sequenced in a study of T cell responses to AZD1222 COVID-19 vaccine. Data came from immunoSEQ multiplex PCR; TCRdb stores just in-frame clones and leaves some out. The data contain tens of thousands of clones, more than 70% of them seen just once; the ten biggest clones take up about 25%. Sequenced here: peripheral blood, sampled 28 days after the second AZD1222 dose. The receptors originated from an adult who received the AZD1222 COVID-19 vaccine. Both conserved end residues are part of each CDR3. D genes are given only for firm matches. The size field is filled for only some rows; it gives once, few, many or a size class.

>.|16|TRBV30|TRBJ1-1|.
TGTGCCTGGAGTGTTTCTTCGGACACCCAGAACACTGAAGCTTTCTTT
CAWSVSSDTQNTEAFF
>once|16|TRBV7-3|TRBJ1-3|TRBD1
TGTGCCAGCAGCCCGGGACAGCCCTCAACTGGAAACACCATATATTTT
CASSPGQPSTGNTIYF
>.|12|TRBV12-3/TRBV12-4|TRBJ2-2|.
TGTGCCAGCAGTTTATTTGCCGGGGAGCTGTTTTTT
CASSLFAGELFF
>.|14|TRBV18|TRBJ1-2|.
TGTGCCAGCTCGGTGGACTGGGAGACGAATGGCTACACCTTC
CASSVDWETNGYTF
>.|15|TRBV27|TRBJ1-2|.
TGTGCCAGCAGTCCCCTGTCTGCAGGGAGCTATGGCTACACCTTC
CASSPLSAGSYGYTF
>.|13|TRBV6-5|TRBJ1-6|.
TGTGCCAGCAGCCCCACCCGGGGGAGGTCCCTCCACTTT
CASSPTRGRSLHF
>once|14|TRBV7-9|TRBJ2-7|TRBD2
TGTGCCAGCAGCGTAGCGGGAGGGGACGGGCAGCAGTACTTC
CASSVAGGDGQQYF
>.|15|TRBV2|TRBJ2-2|TRBD1
TGTGCCAGCAGTCCTCAGGGACAGGGGGGTAGGGAGCTGTTTTTT
CASSPQGQGGRELFF
>.|15|TRBV3-1/TRBV3-2|TRBJ1-6|.
TGTGCCAGCAGCCTCCGGCGGACAGCTCAATTGACCCTCCACTTT
CASSLRRTAQLTLHF
>few|14|TRBV5-1|TRBJ1-3|TRBD1
TGCGCCAGCAGCTTGGTGGGACAGGGAAACACCATATATTTT
CASSLVGQGNTIYF
>.|15|TRBV6-5|TRBJ1-2|.
TGTGCCAGCAGTTACTCGGTGGGGATTAACTATGGCTACACCTTC
CASSYSVGINYGYTF
>few|12|TRBV18|TRBJ2-5|.
TGTGCCAGCTCACCCCAATCAGAGACCCAGTACTTC
CASSPQSETQYF
>.|15|TRBV18|TRBJ1-5|.
TGTGCCAGCTCACCAGCACCTGGCCAGAATCAGCCCCAGCATTTT
CASSPAPGQNQPQHF
>.|14|TRBV5-4|TRBJ2-5|.
TGTGCCAGCAGCTTGCCTAGGAACCAAGAGACCCAGTACTTC
CASSLPRNQETQYF
>.|14|TRBV7-2|TRBJ2-5|.
TGTGCCAGCAGCTACGGGACGAGCGGAGAGACCCAGTACTTC
CASSYGTSGETQYF
>.|14|TRBV2|TRBJ1-2|TRBD1
TGTGCCAGCAGCGCGGACAGGGGGTCCTATGGCTACACCTTC
CASSADRGSYGYTF
>.|13|TRBV6-6|TRBJ1-2|.
TGTGCCAGCAGTTTTCTCGGGCGCTATGGCTACACCTTC
CASSFLGRYGYTF
>.|13|TRBV10-3|TRBJ2-1|TRBD2
TGTGCCATCAGGGTGGCGGGGGGGAGTGAGCAGTTCTTC
CAIRVAGGSEQFF
>.|13|TRBV29-1|TRBJ2-5|TRBD2
TGCAGCGGTGACGGGGGGGCAGGAGAGACCCAGTACTTC
CSGDGGAGETQYF
>.|13|TRBV12-3/TRBV12-4|TRBJ1-1|.
TGTGCCAGCAGTGCCCCCGGGAGGACTGAAGCTTTCTTT
CASSAPGRTEAFF
>.|15|TRBV28|TRBJ2-7|TRBD1
TGTGCCAGCAGTCCCCCCGGGACAGGGGTTTACGAGCAGTACTTC
CASSPPGTGVYEQYF
>.|14|TRBV27|TRBJ2-2|.
TGTGCCAGCAGTTTAACATTTAACACCGGGGAGCTGTTTTTT
CASSLTFNTGELFF
>few|13|TRBV24-1|TRBJ2-3|TRBD1
TGTGCCACCGGGACAGGGGCGTCAGATACGCAGTATTTT
CATGTGASDTQYF
>.|15|TRBV6-5|TRBJ1-4|.
TGTGCCAGCAGCCGTGAAGGGGGGACTAATGAAAAACTGTTTTTT
CASSREGGTNEKLFF
>.|14|TRBV3-1/TRBV3-2|TRBJ2-7|.
TGTGCCAGCAGCCAAGCGGGGCAATCCTACGAGCAGTACTTC
CASSQAGQSYEQYF
>.|16|TRBV6-1|TRBJ1-3|.
TGTGCCAGCAGTGCGACAGGCCTGACCTCTGGAAACACCATATATTTT
CASSATGLTSGNTIYF
>.|17|TRBV3-1/TRBV3-2|TRBJ2-3|.
TGTGCCAGCAGCCTTAACCCGGGCCAGAGGAGCACAGATACGCAGTATTTT
CASSLNPGQRSTDTQYF
>few|12|TRBV12-3/TRBV12-4|TRBJ1-6|.
TGTGCCAGCAGTTTAGGGCGCCTTCCCCTCCACTTT
CASSLGRLPLHF
>.|16|TRBV7-7|TRBJ2-7|TRBD1
TGTGCCAGCAGCTTAGATCCCGACAGGGTCTACTACGAGCAGTACTTC
CASSLDPDRVYYEQYF